The 22 T cell receptor beta chains given below trace back to one sample, sequenced in a study of blood T cells in healthy people across ages. It was with a sample-barcoded 5' primer and a J-beta primer mix that a second PCR of roughly 6 to 11 cycles was run. Each CDR3 protein is one row after TCRdb ran MiXCR on the 5' RACE reads. The data contain about 1.4 million distinct CDR3 sequences, around 59% of them seen just once; the ten biggest clones take up about 6.7%. The material sequenced was blood. The receptors were gathered from a man aged 18 to 35 in good health.

DNA for the CDR3: TGTGCCTCGGACGGAAAGAACACCGGGGAGCTGTTTTTT. Protein product: CASDGKNTGELFF. V gene TRBV28 combines with J gene TRBJ2-2; D unresolved. This CDR3 is built from 13 residues. CDR1 is MDHEN, CDR2 SYDVKM, per germline. V lost 11 bases and J 1 base, leaving 11 bases between the germline ends.

This chain joins TRBV4-1 and TRBJ2-4, with D perhaps matching TRBD1 (6 bases). CDR1 MGHRA and CDR2 YSYEKL come from the germline V gene. This CDR3 region has 16 residues. Trimming stripped 0 bases from V and 5 bases from J, with 14 bases between. The CDR3 here is CASSQEDNYRENIQYF. The CDR3 DNA reads as TGCGCCAGCAGCCAAGAAGATAACTACAGGGAAAACATTCAGTACTTC.

The chain employs TRBV4-1 and TRBJ1-6; D not resolved. V was shortened by 1 base and J by 9 bases, with 10 bases between the two germline ends. The CDR3 runs 14 residues. Germline V lookup: CDR1 MGHRA, CDR2 YSYEKL. CDR3 bases: TGCGCCAGCAGCCAAGCGCCGGGTAGTTCACCCCTCCACTTT. Translated: CASSQAPGSSPLHF.

The V and J genes are TRBV20-1 and TRBJ1-2, with 10 bases identical to TRBD1. The V gene's germline CDR1 is DFQATT and CDR2 SNEGSKA (reference sequence). CDR3 length equals 14 residues. V trimming: 6 bases; J trimming: 4 bases; junction bases outside the gene matches: 8. CDR3 sequence: CSAPLGQGGYGYTF. The CDR3 DNA sequence: TGCAGTGCCCCTCTTGGACAGGGGGGCTATGGCTACACCTTC.

The chain carries TRBV6-1 and TRBJ2-7; D might be TRBD2 (7 bases). Per the germline V gene, CDR1 is MNHNS and CDR2 is SASEGT. The CDR3 sequence is 16 residues long. V was cut by 6 bases and J by 0 bases, with 18 bases left in between. CDR3 loop: CASRRGGGLSSYEQYF. DNA of the CDR3: TGTGCCAGCAGAAGGGGGGGCGGCCTTAGCTCCTACGAGCAGTACTTC.

The chain couples TRBV4-2 to TRBJ2-3; D perhaps matches TRBD1 (6 bases). This CDR3 contains 16 residues. Trimming took 0 bases from V and 0 from J, leaving 10 bases between them. The germline gives CDR1 LGHNA, CDR2 YNFKEQ. The CDR3 DNA reads TGTGCCAGCAGCCAAGACGGACAGACTAGCACAGATACGCAGTATTTT. It is translated as CASSQDGQTSTDTQYF.

The chain recombines TRBV5-1 with TRBJ2-5; possible D gene TRBD1, 6 bases. The tail of the sequence fits TRBJ2-7 better, so the J call may be wrong. Germline V CDR1 and CDR2: SGHRS, YFSETQ. The CDR3 spans 14 residues. The CDR3 DNA reads TGCGCCAGCAGCACCAGGGGTGAGAGGTACGAGCAGTACTTC. This encodes CASSTRGERYEQYF.

This clonotype came up a few times. The chain couples TRBV4-1 to TRBJ2-1; 8 bases align to TRBD2. This CDR3 is 16 amino acids long. Germline values: CDR1 MGHRA, CDR2 YSYEKL. V lost 6 bases, J lost 0 bases, and 7 bases stayed unmatched. This chain's CDR3 is CASRAPGTSSYNEQFF. CDR3 nucleotides: TGCGCCAGCAGGGCCCCCGGGACTAGCTCCTACAATGAGCAGTTCTTC.

This chain uses TRBV12-3 or TRBV12-4 with TRBJ2-2, with D possibly being TRBD1 (5 bases). The CDR3 spans 14 residues. Trimming removed 5 bases at V and 3 bases at J, with 10 bases between. CDR3 coding DNA: TGTGCCAGCAGTCCTCCACAGGACACCGGGGAGCTGTTTTTT. Protein product: CASSPPQDTGELFF.

This chain links TRBV20-1 with TRBJ2-4, with D perhaps matching TRBD2 (6 bases). Trimming pared 6 bases from V and 0 bases from J, leaving 15 bases between. Germline lookup yields CDR1 DFQATT and CDR2 SNEGSKA (reference sequence). This CDR3 has 15 amino acids. The CDR3 here is CSAILATLAKNIQYF. CDR3 sequence (DNA): TGCAGTGCCATACTAGCAACTCTAGCCAAAAACATTCAGTACTTC.

CDR3 sequence reads: CASTLGAAGVRSYEQYF. The CDR3 nucleotides are TGTGCCAGCACCCTAGGGGCGGCAGGAGTTAGGTCCTACGAGCAGTACTTC. The chain joins TRBV7-9 to TRBJ2-7, with D possibly TRBD1 on 5 matching bases. The germline V and J ends were trimmed by 7 bases and 1 base, with 23 bases remaining between them. Germline values: CDR1 SEHNR, CDR2 FQNEAQ (reference sequence). This CDR3 comprises 17 residues.

The chain joins TRBV7-2 to TRBJ2-5, with TRBD2 identical over 8 bases. There are 16 residues in the CDR3. V was pared by 3 bases and J by 4 bases, with 10 bases of the junction left unmatched. Looked up from germline, CDR1 is SGHTA and CDR2 is FQGNSA. CDR3 sequence reads: CASSFGLANLRETQYF. The DNA for the CDR3 is TGTGCCAGCAGCTTTGGACTAGCCAACTTGAGAGAGACCCAGTACTTC.

This clonotype came up a few times. V usage is TRBV20-1 and J usage is TRBJ2-7; D might be TRBD2 (6 bases). Trimming removed 0 bases at V and 4 bases at J, with 10 bases between. The length of the CDR3 is 13 residues. The germline V gene encodes CDR1 DFQATT and CDR2 SNEGSKA (reference sequence). The CDR3 reads CSARDRGKYEQYF. The CDR3 DNA is TGCAGTGCTAGAGATCGGGGGAAATACGAGCAGTACTTC.

The genes are TRBV4-1 and TRBJ2-7; D is tentatively TRBD1 or TRBD2 (5 bases each). Trimming removed 4 bases at V and 3 bases at J, with 13 bases between. This CDR3 is built from 14 residues. Germline-derived CDR1 and CDR2 are MGHRA and YSYEKL. The CDR3 nucleotides are TGCGCCAGCAGCCCCGGGACCCTACTCTACGAGCAGTACTTC. Translated: CASSPGTLLYEQYF.

With respect to this clonotype: This clone may be a read error of a much larger clone one base away. The genes are TRBV25-1 and TRBJ2-1; no reliable D call. Germline CDR1 is MGHDK and CDR2 is SYGVNS. The V and J ends lost 3 bases and 13 bases respectively, with 10 bases between them. The CDR3 is made up of 11 amino acids. CDR3 sequence reads: CASSDQETQFF. CDR3 DNA sequence: TGTGCCAGCAGTGACCAAGAGACCCAGTTCTTC.

This chain links TRBV27 with TRBJ2-1; possible D gene TRBD1, 7 bases. V dropped 0 bases and J dropped 9 bases, with 15 bases sitting between them. Germline V CDR1 and CDR2: MNHEY, SMNVEV (reference sequence). There are 15 residues in the CDR3. For the CDR3, the DNA is TGTGCCAGCAGTTTATCCGGGACTCCAGGGGGTGAGCAGTTCTTC. Translating gives CASSLSGTPGGEQFF.

This clonotype was found once. This chain uses TRBV20-1 with TRBJ2-3, with TRBD2 matching over 12 bases. V lost 5 bases, J lost 4 bases, and 10 bases stayed unmatched. This CDR3 region has 16 residues. Germline V lookup: CDR1 DFQATT, CDR2 SNEGSKA (reference sequence). In nucleotides, the CDR3 is TGCAGTGCTGCCCCCCGGACTAGCGGGAAGGCAGATACGCAGTATTTT. Translating gives CSAAPRTSGKADTQYF.

The chain joins TRBV6-6 to TRBJ2-1, with 11 bases identical to TRBD2. From germline, CDR1 is MNHNY and CDR2 SVGAGI (reference sequence). V shed 5 bases and J 7 bases; nucleotides not matched to a gene: 7. This CDR3 has 15 amino acids. The CDR3 region is CASSQFSGRGNEQFF. As DNA, the CDR3 is TGTGCCAGCAGTCAATTTAGCGGGAGGGGAAATGAGCAGTTCTTC.

The rearrangement uses TRBV27 and TRBJ2-5; D may be TRBD1 or TRBD2 (5 bases each). The CDR3 is 15 residues long. Germline V gene lookup returns CDR1 MNHEY and CDR2 SMNVEV (reference sequence). V lost 4 bases to trimming and J lost 1 base, with 13 bases between them. The CDR3 nucleotides are TGTGCCAGCAGTTCCCCGTCGGGACCCCAAGAGACCCAGTACTTC. Its protein is CASSSPSGPQETQYF.

In nucleotides, the CDR3 is TGTGCCATCAGTGAGTCGCGGGACAGGGTTAGATCTGGGGCCAACGTCCTGACTTTC. Translating gives CAISESRDRVRSGANVLTF. The J gene is TRBJ2-6, the V gene TRBV10-3, with 9 bases aligning to TRBD1. Germline CDR1 and CDR2: ENHRY and SYGVKD. This CDR3 has 19 amino acids. V was clipped by 0 bases and J by 1 base; unmatched bases: 7.

J is TRBJ2-5 and V is TRBV11-2; 12 positions agree with TRBD2. Germline CDR1 reads SGHAT; CDR2 reads FQNNGV. V was clipped by 2 bases and J by 4 bases; unmatched bases: 5. The CDR3 runs 16 residues. For the CDR3, the DNA is TGTGCCAGCAGCTTAAGGGGGGGACTAGCGGGAGAGACCCAGTACTTC. Amino acid sequence: CASSLRGGLAGETQYF.

This chain links TRBV6-1 with TRBJ2-3; TRBD1 might be the D (6 bases). Germline V lookup: CDR1 MNHNS, CDR2 SASEGT. The CDR3 consists of 15 residues. V dropped 3 bases and J dropped 2 bases, with 12 bases sitting between them. CDR3 amino acids: CASSDTGSPTDTQYF. CDR3 nucleotide sequence: TGTGCCAGCAGTGACACAGGGTCACCCACAGATACGCAGTATTTT.